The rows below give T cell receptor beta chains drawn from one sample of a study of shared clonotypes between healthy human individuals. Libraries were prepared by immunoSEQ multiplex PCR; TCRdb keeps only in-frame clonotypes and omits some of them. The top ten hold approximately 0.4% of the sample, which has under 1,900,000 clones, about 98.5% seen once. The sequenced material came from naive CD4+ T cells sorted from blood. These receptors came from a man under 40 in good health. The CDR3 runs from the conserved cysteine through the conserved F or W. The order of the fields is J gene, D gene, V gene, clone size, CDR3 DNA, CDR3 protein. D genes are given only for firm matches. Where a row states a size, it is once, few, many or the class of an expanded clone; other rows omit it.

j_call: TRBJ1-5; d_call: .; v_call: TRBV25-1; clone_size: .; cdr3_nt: TGTGCCAGCAGTGAGAGGAGTAGGTTCGGGGGCAATCAGCCCCAGCATTTT; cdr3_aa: CASSERSRFGGNQPQHF
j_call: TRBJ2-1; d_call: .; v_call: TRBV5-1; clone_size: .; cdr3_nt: TGCGCCAGCACAACGCCCAGCAGGGGACGTACTAGTTTCGGTGAGCAGTTCTTC; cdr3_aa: CASTTPSRGRTSFGEQFF
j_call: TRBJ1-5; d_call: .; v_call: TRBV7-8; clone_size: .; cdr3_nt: TGTGCCAGCAGCTTAGTGGGCGCCGGTGGGCCCCAGCATTTT; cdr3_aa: CASSLVGAGGPQHF
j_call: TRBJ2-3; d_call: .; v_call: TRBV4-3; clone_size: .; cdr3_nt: TGCGCCAGCAGCCAAGGACTAGAGGTAGATACGCAGTATTTT; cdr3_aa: CASSQGLEVDTQYF
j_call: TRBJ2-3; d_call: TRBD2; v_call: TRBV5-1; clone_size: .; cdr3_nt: TGCGCCAGCAGCTTAGCGGGAGTGACCACAGATACGCAGTATTTT; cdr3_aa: CASSLAGVTTDTQYF
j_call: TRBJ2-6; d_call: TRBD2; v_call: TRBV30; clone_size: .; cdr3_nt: TGTGCCTGGAGCCGAACTAGCGGGAGCTGGGGCGCCAACGTCCTGACTTTC; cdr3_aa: CAWSRTSGSWGANVLTF
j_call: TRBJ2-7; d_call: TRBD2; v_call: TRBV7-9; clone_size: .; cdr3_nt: TGTGCCAGCAGCTTTGGAGCGGGAGCCTACGAGCAGTACTTC; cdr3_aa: CASSFGAGAYEQYF
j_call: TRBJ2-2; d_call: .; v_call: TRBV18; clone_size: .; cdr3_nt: TGTGCCAGCTCACCCCTCCCCACGAACACCGGGGAGCTGTTTTTT; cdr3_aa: CASSPLPTNTGELFF
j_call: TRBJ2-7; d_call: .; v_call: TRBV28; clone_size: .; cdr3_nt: TGTGCCAGCAGTAACAGATACGAGCAGTACTTC; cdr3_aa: CASSNRYEQYF
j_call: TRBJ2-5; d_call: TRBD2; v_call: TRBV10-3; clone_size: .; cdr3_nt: TGTGCCATCAGTGAGGCACTAGCGAGAGAGACCCAGTACTTC; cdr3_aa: CAISEALARETQYF
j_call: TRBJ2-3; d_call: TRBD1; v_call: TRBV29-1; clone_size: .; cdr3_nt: TGCAGCGGTCGGGACAGGGCCCCAGATACGCAGTATTTT; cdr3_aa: CSGRDRAPDTQYF
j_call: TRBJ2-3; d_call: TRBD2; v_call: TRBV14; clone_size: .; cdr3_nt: TGTGCCAGCAGCCAAATTCCCAATAGCGGGAGCCAGGATACGCAGTATTTT; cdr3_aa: CASSQIPNSGSQDTQYF
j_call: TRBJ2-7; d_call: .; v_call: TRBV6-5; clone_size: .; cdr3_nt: TGTGCCACCAGGAGAGGGCCTCCCAACGAGCAGTACTTC; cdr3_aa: CATRRGPPNEQYF
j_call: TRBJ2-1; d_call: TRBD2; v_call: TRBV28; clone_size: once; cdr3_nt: TGTGCCAGCAATCCTCTTCTAGCGGGGGGTTACAATGAGCAGTTCTTC; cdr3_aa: CASNPLLAGGYNEQFF
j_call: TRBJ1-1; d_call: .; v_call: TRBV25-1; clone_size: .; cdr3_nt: TGTGCCAGCAGTAAGGGTGCCTGGAACACTGAAGCTTTCTTT; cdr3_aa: CASSKGAWNTEAFF
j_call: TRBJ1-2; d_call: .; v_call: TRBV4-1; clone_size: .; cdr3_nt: TGCGCCAGCAGCCGGACAGAAGTTAGGGGCTACACCTTC; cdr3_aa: CASSRTEVRGYTF
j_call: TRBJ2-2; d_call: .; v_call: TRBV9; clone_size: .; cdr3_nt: TGTGCCAGCATGGGGCGAGGGACCTCGGGGCCGAACACCGGGGAGCTGTTTTTT; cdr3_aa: CASMGRGTSGPNTGELFF
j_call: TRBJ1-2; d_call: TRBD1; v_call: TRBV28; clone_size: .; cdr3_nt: TGTGCCAGCACTTCAGACAGGGCCCATGGCTACACCTTC; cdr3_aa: CASTSDRAHGYTF
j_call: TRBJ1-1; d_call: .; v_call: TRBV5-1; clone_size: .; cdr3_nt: TGCGCCAGCAGCTCGAGGCAAGGGTTCCCGAACACTGAAGCTTTCTTT; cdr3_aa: CASSSRQGFPNTEAFF
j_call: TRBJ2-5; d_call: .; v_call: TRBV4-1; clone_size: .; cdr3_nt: TGCGCCAGCAGCCAAGACCAGTGGGCGCAGGACCAAGAGACCCAGTACTTC; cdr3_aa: CASSQDQWAQDQETQYF
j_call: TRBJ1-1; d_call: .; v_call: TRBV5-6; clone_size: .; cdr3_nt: TGTGCCAGCAGCTTGGATACAGGGTTCACTGAAGCTTTCTTT; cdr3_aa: CASSLDTGFTEAFF
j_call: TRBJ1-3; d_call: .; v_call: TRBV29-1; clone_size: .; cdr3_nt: TGCAGCGTTGAGTGGTCCCAGGGACCTGGAAACACCATATATTTT; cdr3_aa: CSVEWSQGPGNTIYF
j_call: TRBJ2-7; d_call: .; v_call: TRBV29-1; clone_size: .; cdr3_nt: TGCAGCGCCCGATATGGATCCCGGCCCGAGCAGTACTTC; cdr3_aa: CSARYGSRPEQYF
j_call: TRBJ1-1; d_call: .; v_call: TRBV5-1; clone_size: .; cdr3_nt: TGCGCCAGCAGATGGACCCTACAGAACACTGAAGCTTTCTTT; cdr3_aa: CASRWTLQNTEAFF
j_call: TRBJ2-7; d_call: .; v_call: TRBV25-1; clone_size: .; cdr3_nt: TGTGCCAGCAGTGACTCCCGGAGGGGGGTCGACGAGCAGTACTTC; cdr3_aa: CASSDSRRGVDEQYF
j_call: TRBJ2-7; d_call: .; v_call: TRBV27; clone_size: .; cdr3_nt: TGTGCCAGCAGTCTCCCCGGGACCCGGTATACTTACGAGCAGTACTTC; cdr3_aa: CASSLPGTRYTYEQYF
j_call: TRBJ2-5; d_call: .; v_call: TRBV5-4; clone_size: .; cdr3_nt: TGTGCCAGCAGCTCCCTCACCGTGCAAGAGACCCAGTACTTC; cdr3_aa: CASSSLTVQETQYF
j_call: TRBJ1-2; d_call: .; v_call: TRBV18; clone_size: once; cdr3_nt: TGTGCCAGCTCACCAGGGCAGGCCCAGAACTATGGCTACACCTTC; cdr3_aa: CASSPGQAQNYGYTF
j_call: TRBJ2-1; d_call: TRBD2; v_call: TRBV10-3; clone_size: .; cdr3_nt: TGTGCCATCAGACCGACTAGCGGGAGGGCCCCCGATGAGCAGTTCTTC; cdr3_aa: CAIRPTSGRAPDEQFF
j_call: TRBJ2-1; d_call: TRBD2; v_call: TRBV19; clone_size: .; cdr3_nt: TGTGCCAGCCTAGGAGGGACTAGCTCCTACAATGAGCAGTTCTTC; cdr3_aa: CASLGGTSSYNEQFF
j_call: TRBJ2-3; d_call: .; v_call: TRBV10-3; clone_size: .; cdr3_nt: TGTGCCATCAGTGAGTCTGGAGATACGCAGTATTTT; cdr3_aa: CAISESGDTQYF
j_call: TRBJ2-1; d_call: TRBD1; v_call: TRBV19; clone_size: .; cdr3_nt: TGTGCCAGTAGTATTCGGGACAGAACGGATTACAATGAGCAGTTCTTC; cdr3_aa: CASSIRDRTDYNEQFF
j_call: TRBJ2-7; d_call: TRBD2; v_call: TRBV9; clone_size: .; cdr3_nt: TGTGCCAGCAGCGTAGGGTGGACTAGCGGGAGCGAGCAGTACTTC; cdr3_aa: CASSVGWTSGSEQYF